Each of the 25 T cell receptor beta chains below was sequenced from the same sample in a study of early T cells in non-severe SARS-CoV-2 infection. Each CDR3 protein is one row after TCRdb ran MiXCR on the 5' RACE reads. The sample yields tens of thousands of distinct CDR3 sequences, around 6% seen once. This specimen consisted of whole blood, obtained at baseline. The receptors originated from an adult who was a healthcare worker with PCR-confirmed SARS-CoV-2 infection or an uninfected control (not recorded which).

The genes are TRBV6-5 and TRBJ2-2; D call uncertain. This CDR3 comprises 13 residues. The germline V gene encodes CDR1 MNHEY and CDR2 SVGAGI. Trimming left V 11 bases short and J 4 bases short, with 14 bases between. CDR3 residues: CASTRGVTGELFF. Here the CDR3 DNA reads TGTGCCTCAACCCGCGGCGTCACCGGGGAGCTGTTTTTT.

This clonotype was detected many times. The CDR3 reads CSLRLADTYNEQFF. The CDR3 DNA sequence: TGCAGTTTACGACTAGCGGATACTTACAATGAGCAGTTCTTC. The rearrangement joins TRBV20-1 to TRBJ2-1; TRBD2 matches 9 bases. The V gene end was trimmed by 8 bases and the J gene end by 4 bases; junction bases not matched to a gene: 9. The CDR3 totals 14 residues. Germline CDR1 is DFQATT and CDR2 is SNEGSKA (reference sequence).

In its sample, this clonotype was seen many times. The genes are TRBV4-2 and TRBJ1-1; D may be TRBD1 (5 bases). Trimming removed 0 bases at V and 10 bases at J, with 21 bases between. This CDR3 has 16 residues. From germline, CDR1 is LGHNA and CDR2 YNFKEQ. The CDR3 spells CASSQDTGGATWGAFF. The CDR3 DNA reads TGTGCCAGCAGCCAAGATACGGGAGGGGCGACATGGGGAGCTTTCTTT.

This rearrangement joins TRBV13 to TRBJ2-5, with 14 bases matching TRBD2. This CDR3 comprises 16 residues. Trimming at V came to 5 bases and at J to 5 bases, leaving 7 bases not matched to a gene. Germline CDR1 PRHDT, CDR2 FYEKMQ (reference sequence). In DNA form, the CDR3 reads TGTGCCAGCAGCGGGGGACTAGCGGGAGTAAAGGAGACCCAGTACTTC. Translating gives CASSGGLAGVKETQYF. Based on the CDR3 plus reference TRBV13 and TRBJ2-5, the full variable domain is AAGVIQSPRHLIKEKRETATLKCYPIPRHDTVYWYQQGPGQDPQFLISFYEKMQSDKGSIPDRFSAQQFSDYHSELNMSSLELGDSALYFCASSGGLAGVKETQYFGPGTRLLVL.

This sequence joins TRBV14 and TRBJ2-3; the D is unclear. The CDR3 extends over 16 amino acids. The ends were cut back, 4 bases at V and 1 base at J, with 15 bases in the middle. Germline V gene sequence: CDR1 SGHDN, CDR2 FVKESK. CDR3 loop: CASSLWFEVGTDTQYF. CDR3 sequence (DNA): TGTGCCAGCAGCCTATGGTTCGAGGTCGGCACAGATACGCAGTATTTT.

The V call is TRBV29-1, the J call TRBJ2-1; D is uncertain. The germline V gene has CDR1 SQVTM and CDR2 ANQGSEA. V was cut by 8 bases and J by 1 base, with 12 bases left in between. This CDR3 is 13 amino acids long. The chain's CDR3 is CSSSQLSYNEQFF. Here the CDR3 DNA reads TGCAGCTCCTCGCAGTTGTCCTACAATGAGCAGTTCTTC.

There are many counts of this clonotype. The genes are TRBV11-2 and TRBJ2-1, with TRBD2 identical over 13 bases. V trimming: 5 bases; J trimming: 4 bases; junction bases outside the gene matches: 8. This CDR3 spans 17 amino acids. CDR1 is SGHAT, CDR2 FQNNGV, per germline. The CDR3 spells CASSPRLAGGGYNEQFF. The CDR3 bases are TGTGCCAGCAGCCCACGACTAGCGGGAGGTGGATACAATGAGCAGTTCTTC.

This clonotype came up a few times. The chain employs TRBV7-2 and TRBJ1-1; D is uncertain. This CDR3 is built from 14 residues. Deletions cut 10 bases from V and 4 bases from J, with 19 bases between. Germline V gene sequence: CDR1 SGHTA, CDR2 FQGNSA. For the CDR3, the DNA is TGTGCCACCGGCCTCAAGACGTTCGGCACTGAAGCTTTCTTT. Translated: CATGLKTFGTEAFF. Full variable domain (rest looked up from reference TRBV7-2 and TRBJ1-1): GAGVSQSPSNKVTEKGKDVELRCDPISGHTALYWYRQSLGQGLEFLIYFQGNSAPDKSGLPSDRFSAERTGGSVSTLTIQRTQQEDSAVYLCATGLKTFGTEAFFGQGTRLTVV.

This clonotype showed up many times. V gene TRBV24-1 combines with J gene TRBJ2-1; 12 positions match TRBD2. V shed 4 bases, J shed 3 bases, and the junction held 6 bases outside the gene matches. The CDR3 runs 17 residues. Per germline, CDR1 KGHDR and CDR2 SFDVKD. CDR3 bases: TGTGCCACCAGTGACCTGACTAGCGGGAGAGGCTACAATGAGCAGTTCTTC. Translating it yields CATSDLTSGRGYNEQFF.

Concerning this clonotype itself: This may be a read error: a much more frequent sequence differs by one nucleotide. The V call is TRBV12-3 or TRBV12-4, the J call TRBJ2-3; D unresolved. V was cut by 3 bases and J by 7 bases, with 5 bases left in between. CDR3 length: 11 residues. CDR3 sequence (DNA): TGTGCCAGCAGTTTGATGTATACGCAGTATTTT. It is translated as CASSLMYTQYF.

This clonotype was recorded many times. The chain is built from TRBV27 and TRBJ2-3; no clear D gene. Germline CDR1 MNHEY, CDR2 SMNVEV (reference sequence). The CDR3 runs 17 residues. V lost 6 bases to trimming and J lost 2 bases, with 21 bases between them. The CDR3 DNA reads TGTGCCAGCAGCCGCAGCTACGACCTAGACCCCACAGATACGCAGTATTTT. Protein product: CASSRSYDLDPTDTQYF.

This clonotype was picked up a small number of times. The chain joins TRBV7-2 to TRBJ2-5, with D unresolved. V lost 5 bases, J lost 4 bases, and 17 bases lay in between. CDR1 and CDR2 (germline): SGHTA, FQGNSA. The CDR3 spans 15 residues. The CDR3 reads CASSTPRPLGETQYF. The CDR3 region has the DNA TGTGCCAGCAGCACCCCGCGCCCGCTGGGAGAGACCCAGTACTTC.

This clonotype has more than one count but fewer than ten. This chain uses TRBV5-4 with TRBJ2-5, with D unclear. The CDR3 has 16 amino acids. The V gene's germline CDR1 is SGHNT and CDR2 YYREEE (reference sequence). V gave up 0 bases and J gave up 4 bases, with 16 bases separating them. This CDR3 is CASSLAEQRSPETQYF. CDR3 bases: TGTGCCAGCAGCTTGGCCGAGCAGAGGTCTCCAGAGACCCAGTACTTC.

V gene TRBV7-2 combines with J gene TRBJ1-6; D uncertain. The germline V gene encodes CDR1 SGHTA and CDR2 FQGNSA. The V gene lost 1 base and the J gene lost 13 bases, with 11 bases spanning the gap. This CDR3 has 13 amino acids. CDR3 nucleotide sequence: TGTGCCAGCAGCTTAGATCAGGTTTTCCCCCTCCACTTT. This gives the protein CASSLDQVFPLHF. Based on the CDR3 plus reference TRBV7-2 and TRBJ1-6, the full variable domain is GAGVSQSPSNKVTEKGKDVELRCDPISGHTALYWYRQSLGQGLEFLIYFQGNSAPDKSGLPSDRFSAERTGGSVSTLTIQRTQQEDSAVYLCASSLDQVFPLHFGNGTRLTVT.

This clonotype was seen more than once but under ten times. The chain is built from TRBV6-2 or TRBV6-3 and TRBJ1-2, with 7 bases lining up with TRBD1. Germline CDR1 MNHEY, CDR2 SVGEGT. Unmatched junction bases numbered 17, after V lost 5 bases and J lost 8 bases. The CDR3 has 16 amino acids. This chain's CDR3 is CASSGQTGIDVVGYTF. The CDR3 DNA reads TGTGCCAGCAGTGGCCAGACAGGGATCGATGTTGTCGGCTACACCTTC.

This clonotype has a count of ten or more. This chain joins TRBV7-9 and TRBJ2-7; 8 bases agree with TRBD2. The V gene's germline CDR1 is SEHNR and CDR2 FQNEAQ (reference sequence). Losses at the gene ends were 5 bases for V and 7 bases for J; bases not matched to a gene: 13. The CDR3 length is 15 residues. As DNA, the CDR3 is TGTGCCAGCAGCCCGCCCTCAGGACTAGCAAGGGAGCAGTACTTC. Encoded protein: CASSPPSGLAREQYF.

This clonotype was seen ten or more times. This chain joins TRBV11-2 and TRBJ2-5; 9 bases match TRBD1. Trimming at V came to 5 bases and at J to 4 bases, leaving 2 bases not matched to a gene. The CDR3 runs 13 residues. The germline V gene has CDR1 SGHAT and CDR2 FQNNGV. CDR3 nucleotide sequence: TGTGCCAGCAGCGGACAGGGGAGAGAGACCCAGTACTTC. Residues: CASSGQGRETQYF.

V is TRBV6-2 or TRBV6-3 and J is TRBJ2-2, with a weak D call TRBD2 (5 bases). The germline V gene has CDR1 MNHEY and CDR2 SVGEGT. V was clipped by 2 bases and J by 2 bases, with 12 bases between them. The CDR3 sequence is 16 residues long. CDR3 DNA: TGTGCCAGCAGTTACAACCCGGGGAAAAACACCGGGGAGCTGTTTTTT. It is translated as CASSYNPGKNTGELFF.

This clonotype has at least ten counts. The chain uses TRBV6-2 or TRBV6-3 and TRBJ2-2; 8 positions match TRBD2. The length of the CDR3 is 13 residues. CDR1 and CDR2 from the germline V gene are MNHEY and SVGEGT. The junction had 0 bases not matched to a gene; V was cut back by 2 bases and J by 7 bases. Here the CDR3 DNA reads TGTGCCAGCAGTTACGCGGGAGGCGGGGAGCTGTTTTTT. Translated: CASSYAGGGELFF.

The chain's CDR3 is CASSLPSGDTQYF. CDR3 in DNA: TGTGCCAGCAGCTTGCCTAGCGGGGATACGCAGTATTTT. The rearrangement joins TRBV5-4 to TRBJ2-3, with 8 bases lining up with TRBD2. V lost 1 base to trimming and J lost 6 bases; unmatched junction nucleotides: 1. The germline gives CDR1 SGHNT, CDR2 YYREEE (reference sequence). The CDR3 is made up of 13 amino acids.

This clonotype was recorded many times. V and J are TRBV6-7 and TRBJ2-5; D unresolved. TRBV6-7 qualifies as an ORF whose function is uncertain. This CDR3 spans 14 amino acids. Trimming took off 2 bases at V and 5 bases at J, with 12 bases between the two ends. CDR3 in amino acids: CASSYTGVVETQYF. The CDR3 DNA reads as TGTGCCAGCAGTTACACCGGAGTTGTGGAGACCCAGTACTTC.

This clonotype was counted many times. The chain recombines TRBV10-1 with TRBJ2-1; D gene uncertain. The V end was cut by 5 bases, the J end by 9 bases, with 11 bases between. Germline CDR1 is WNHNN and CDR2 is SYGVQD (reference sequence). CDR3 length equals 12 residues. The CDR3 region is CASSFGLSEQFF. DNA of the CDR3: TGCGCCAGCAGTTTTGGGCTAAGTGAGCAGTTCTTC.

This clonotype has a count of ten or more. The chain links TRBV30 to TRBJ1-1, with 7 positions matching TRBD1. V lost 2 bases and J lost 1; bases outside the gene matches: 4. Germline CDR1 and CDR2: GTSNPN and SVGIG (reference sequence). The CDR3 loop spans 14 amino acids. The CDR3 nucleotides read TGTGCCTGGAGTAAAGGGACAGCGAACACTGAAGCTTTCTTT. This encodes CAWSKGTANTEAFF.

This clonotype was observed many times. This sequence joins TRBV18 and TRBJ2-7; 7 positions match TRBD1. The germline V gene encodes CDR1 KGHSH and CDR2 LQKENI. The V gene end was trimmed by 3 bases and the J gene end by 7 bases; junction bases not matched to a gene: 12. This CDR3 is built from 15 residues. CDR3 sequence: CASSPTRDSLREQYF. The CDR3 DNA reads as TGTGCCAGCTCACCTACTAGGGACAGTCTGAGGGAGCAGTACTTC. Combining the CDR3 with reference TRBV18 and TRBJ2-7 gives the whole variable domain NAGVMQNPRHLVRRRGQEARLRCSPMKGHSHVYWYRQLPEEGLKFMVYLQKENIIDESGMPKERFSAEFPKEGPSILRIQQVVRGDSAAYFCASSPTRDSLREQYFGPGTRLTVT.

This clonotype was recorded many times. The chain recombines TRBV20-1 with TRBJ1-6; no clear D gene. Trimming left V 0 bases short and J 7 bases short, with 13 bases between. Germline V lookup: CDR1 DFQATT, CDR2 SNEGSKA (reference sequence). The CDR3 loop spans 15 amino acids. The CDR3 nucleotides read TGCAGTGCTAGAGATGGTAACGGCTCGAATTCACCCCTCCACTTT. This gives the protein CSARDGNGSNSPLHF.